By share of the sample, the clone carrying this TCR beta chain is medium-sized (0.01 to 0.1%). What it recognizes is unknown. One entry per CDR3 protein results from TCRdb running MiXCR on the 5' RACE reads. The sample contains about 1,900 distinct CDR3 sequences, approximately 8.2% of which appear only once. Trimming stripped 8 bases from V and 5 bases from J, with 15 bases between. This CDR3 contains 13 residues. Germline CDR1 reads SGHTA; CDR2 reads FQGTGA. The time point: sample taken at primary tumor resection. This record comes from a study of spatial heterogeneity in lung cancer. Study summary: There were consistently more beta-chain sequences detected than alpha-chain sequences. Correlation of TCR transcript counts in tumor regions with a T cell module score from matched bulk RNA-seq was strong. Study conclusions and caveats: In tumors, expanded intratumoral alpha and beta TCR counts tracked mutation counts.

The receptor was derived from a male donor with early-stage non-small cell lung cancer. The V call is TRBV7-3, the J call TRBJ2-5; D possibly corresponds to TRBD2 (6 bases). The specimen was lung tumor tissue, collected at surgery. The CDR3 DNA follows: TGTGCCAGCTCCAAAACGGGGAGGGAGACCCAGTACTTC. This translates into CASSKTGRETQYF.